This entry features one T cell receptor (beta chain) sequence. CDR3 length: 14 amino acids. Looked up from germline, CDR1 is SGDLS and CDR2 is YYNGEE. V trimming: 3 bases; J trimming: 4 bases; junction bases outside the gene matches: 4. As handled by the study authors: Amplifying reference gene primers gave estimates of nucleated cell counts. Assay used: immunoSEQ multiplex PCR; TCRdb lists only in-frame clones, some missing. Clone size and the V and J calls come from that table; the DNA yielded D and trimming. The table lists about 140,000 clones, roughly 79% of them singletons. This entry belongs to a study of blood T cell repertoires in COVID-19. As for the study in general: Some COVID-19 samples were acute and others convalescent; all came from the United States, Italy and Spain. The analysed material was cDNA or gDNA that came from T cells, B-cell-depleted T cells, or PBMCs.

The TCR was taken from a human donor in a cohort sampled during active COVID-19. The rearrangement links TRBV9 to TRBJ1-3, with 7 bases identical to TRBD1. Sequencing was done on a sample of peripheral blood. The DNA of the CDR3 is TGTGCCAGCAGCGCGAAGGACAGGGGAAACACCATATATTTT. This sequence encodes CASSAKDRGNTIYF.